Listed below are T cell receptor beta chains from one sample, sequenced in a study of cytomegalovirus exposure and HLA in healthy donors. The assay was immunoSEQ multiplex PCR, and TCRdb's table has in-frame clones only and misses some. The sample lists approximately 97,000 clones; around 80% were seen once. The sequenced sample consisted of PBMCs. These receptors all stem from a male donor in good health and CMV-seropositive. CDR3s include the opening cysteine and the closing phenylalanine or tryptophan. The D gene is left open where the match is weak. Clone size appears in some rows only: once, few, many, or a class for an expanded clone.

V: TRBV6-1; size: NA; D: NA; J: TRBJ1-1; CDR3: CASSEGSPPGEAFF; DNA: TGTGCCAGCAGTGAGGGCAGCCCCCCCGGTGAAGCTTTCTTT
V: TRBV7-9; size: NA; D: NA; J: TRBJ1-1; CDR3: CASSSRVRGLEAFF; DNA: TGTGCCAGCAGCTCTCGAGTTAGGGGACTTGAAGCTTTCTTT
V: TRBV9; size: NA; D: TRBD2; J: TRBJ2-3; CDR3: CASSARGGRADTQYF; DNA: TGTGCCAGCAGCGCCCGGGGGGGCCGGGCAGATACGCAGTATTTT
V: TRBV16; size: NA; D: NA; J: TRBJ2-7; CDR3: CASSPSQELGEQYF; DNA: TGTGCCAGCAGCCCCTCCCAGGAATTGGGCGAGCAGTACTTC
V: TRBV25-1; size: once; D: NA; J: TRBJ1-2; CDR3: CASSTDSYGYTF; DNA: TGTGCCAGCAGTACCGACAGCTATGGCTACACCTTC
V: TRBV2; size: NA; D: NA; J: TRBJ2-1; CDR3: CASSGRTSYNEQFF; DNA: TGTGCCAGCAGTGGCAGGACAAGTTACAATGAGCAGTTCTTC
V: TRBV2; size: NA; D: TRBD1; J: TRBJ1-1; CDR3: CASKRGLLNTEAFF; DNA: TGTGCCAGCAAGAGGGGGCTCTTGAACACTGAAGCTTTCTTT
V: TRBV7-9; size: NA; D: NA; J: TRBJ1-5; CDR3: CASSLGLQPQHF; DNA: TGTGCCAGCAGCTTAGGTCTGCAGCCCCAGCATTTT
V: TRBV2; size: NA; D: NA; J: TRBJ1-4; CDR3: CASNYANEKLFF; DNA: TGTGCCAGCAACTATGCTAATGAAAAACTGTTTTTT
V: TRBV6-5; size: NA; D: NA; J: TRBJ2-7; CDR3: CASSYSSGERVF; DNA: TGTGCCAGCAGTTACTCGAGTGGGGAGAGGGTCTTC
V: TRBV5-4; size: once; D: TRBD1; J: TRBJ2-5; CDR3: CASSHTGAKETQYF; DNA: TGTGCCAGCAGCCACACAGGGGCAAAAGAGACCCAGTACTTC
V: TRBV4-3; size: NA; D: TRBD2; J: TRBJ2-7; CDR3: CASSQGPGLAGGDSYEQYF; DNA: TGCGCCAGCAGCCAGGGCCCGGGACTAGCGGGGGGGGACTCCTACGAGCAGTACTTC
V: TRBV10-3; size: NA; D: NA; J: TRBJ1-2; CDR3: CATRKGIQNYGYTF; DNA: TGTGCCACCCGAAAGGGGATCCAAAACTATGGCTACACCTTC
V: TRBV7-2; size: NA; D: TRBD2; J: TRBJ2-1; CDR3: CASSFQRGGRNEQFF; DNA: TGTGCCAGCAGCTTCCAGCGGGGGGGAAGGAATGAGCAGTTCTTC
V: TRBV5-1; size: NA; D: NA; J: TRBJ1-6; CDR3: CASSLAGKSGSPLHF; DNA: TGCGCCAGCAGCTTGGCCGGAAAATCGGGTTCACCCCTCCACTTT
V: TRBV30; size: NA; D: TRBD1; J: TRBJ2-7; CDR3: CAWDRGYEQYF; DNA: TGTGCCTGGGACAGGGGATACGAGCAGTACTTC
V: TRBV7-9; size: NA; D: TRBD1; J: TRBJ1-2; CDR3: CASSSLRGRIDGYTF; DNA: TGTGCCAGCAGCTCGCTCAGGGGGCGAATTGATGGCTACACCTTC
V: TRBV5-6; size: NA; D: NA; J: TRBJ1-1; CDR3: CASSLGGNTEAFF; DNA: TGTGCCAGCAGCTTGGGAGGAAACACTGAAGCTTTCTTT
V: TRBV18; size: NA; D: TRBD2; J: TRBJ2-7; CDR3: CASSPYRGGGLEQYF; DNA: TGTGCCAGCTCACCTTACCGCGGGGGTGGTCTCGAGCAGTACTTC
V: TRBV7-9; size: once; D: TRBD1; J: TRBJ1-2; CDR3: CASILLGQEATF; DNA: TGTGCCAGCATCCTACTCGGACAGGAGGCCACCTTC
V: TRBV27; size: once; D: NA; J: TRBJ1-1; CDR3: CASSLSGRANTEAFF; DNA: TGTGCCAGCAGTTTATCAGGCAGGGCGAACACTGAAGCTTTCTTT
V: TRBV5-1; size: few; D: NA; J: TRBJ2-7; CDR3: CASSSGSEQYF; DNA: TGCGCCAGCAGTTCCGGGAGCGAGCAGTACTTC
V: TRBV19; size: NA; D: TRBD1; J: TRBJ2-4; CDR3: CASSMAGQGKNIQYF; DNA: TGTGCCAGTAGTATGGCGGGACAGGGGAAAAACATTCAGTACTTC
V: TRBV4-2; size: NA; D: TRBD2; J: TRBJ2-7; CDR3: CASSQEASGANEQYF; DNA: TGTGCCAGCAGCCAAGAGGCCAGCGGGGCGAACGAGCAGTACTTC
V: TRBV27; size: NA; D: NA; J: TRBJ2-7; CDR3: CASSLLRHYEQYF; DNA: TGTGCCAGCAGTTTATTGCGGCACTACGAGCAGTACTTC
V: TRBV19; size: NA; D: TRBD1; J: TRBJ1-2; CDR3: CASRIRQGQGYTF; DNA: TGTGCCAGTAGGATAAGACAGGGACAAGGCTACACCTTC
V: TRBV6-1; size: NA; D: NA; J: TRBJ1-4; CDR3: CASRERDWDEKLFF; DNA: TGTGCCAGCAGGGAGAGGGATTGGGATGAAAAACTGTTTTTT
V: TRBV4-2; size: many; D: TRBD1; J: TRBJ1-1; CDR3: CASSQWTGDTEAFF; DNA: TGTGCCAGCAGCCAGTGGACAGGGGACACTGAAGCTTTCTTT
V: TRBV4-3; size: NA; D: NA; J: TRBJ2-3; CDR3: CASSLSSGTDTQYF; DNA: TGCGCCAGCAGCCTATCGTCTGGCACAGATACGCAGTATTTT
V: TRBV18; size: few; D: TRBD2; J: TRBJ2-3; CDR3: CASSTGGEDTQYF; DNA: TGTGCCAGCTCAACGGGAGGGGAGGATACGCAGTATTTT
V: TRBV7-9; size: NA; D: TRBD1; J: TRBJ1-2; CDR3: CASSFGQGAGYTF; DNA: TGTGCCAGCAGCTTTGGACAGGGGGCGGGCTACACCTTC